Listed below are T cell receptor beta chains from one sample, sequenced in a study of blood T cell repertoires in COVID-19. TCRdb keeps only in-frame clones here, not all; method: immunoSEQ multiplex PCR. The sample consists of more than 250,000 clones, roughly nine tenths of them appearing once. What was sequenced was peripheral blood. These receptor sequences come from a man younger than 35 with active or convalescent COVID-19. Each CDR3 is given with its conserved first and last residue. A D gene is named only where the DNA matches it firmly. Not all rows give a size; the values are once, few, many and, for expanded clones, a class.

J gene	clone size	V gene	D gene	CDR3 DNA	CDR3 protein
TRBJ2-3	-	TRBV7-2	TRBD1	TGTGCCAGCAGCTGGACAGGGATGGCAACAGATACGCAGTATTTT	CASSWTGMATDTQYF
TRBJ2-7	few	TRBV1	-	TGCACCAGCAGACAGGGAAACTTCCACGAGCAGTACTTC	CTSRQGNFHEQYF
TRBJ1-4	-	TRBV19	-	TGTGCCAGTAGTATCAACAGGCAGGCAACTAATGAAAAACTGTTTTTT	CASSINRQATNEKLFF
TRBJ1-6	once	TRBV27	TRBD1	TGTGCCAGCAGTCGACAGGGGAGGAATTCACCCCTCCACTTT	CASSRQGRNSPLHF
TRBJ2-1	-	TRBV6-2/TRBV6-3	TRBD2	TGTGCCAGCAGTTACGCAGGCAGCGGGGGGTTCTTC	CASSYAGSGGFF
TRBJ1-1	few	TRBV5-1	-	TGCGCCAGCAGCTTGGCGGACACTGAAGCTTTCTTT	CASSLADTEAFF
TRBJ2-5	-	TRBV11-3	TRBD1	TGTGCCAGCAGCGCTTGGGACAGGGGAGAGACCCAGTACTTC	CASSAWDRGETQYF
TRBJ1-6	-	TRBV3-1/TRBV3-2	TRBD1	TGTGCCAGCAGCCAAGAGGGCGGGACAGCTCTAAAATATAAAAATTCACCCCTCCACTTT	CASSQEGGTALKYKNSPLHF
TRBJ2-7	-	TRBV27	-	TGTGCCGCCAGCACACCAGGATTCTACGAGCAGTACTTC	CAASTPGFYEQYF
TRBJ2-2	-	TRBV5-1	TRBD1	TGCGCCAGCAGCTTGGCCGGGACAGGGAAGGCCGGGGAGCTGTTTTTT	CASSLAGTGKAGELFF
TRBJ2-5	-	TRBV4-1	-	TGCGCCAGCAGCCAAGGGGTTAGCCGAGCCCAAGAGACCCAGTACTTC	CASSQGVSRAQETQYF